The following is a TCR beta chain sequence with its context. The sample belongs to a study of T cell responses to AZD1222 COVID-19 vaccine. As for the study in general: Analysis merged second doses at about 4 or about 12 weeks.

Germline V lookup: CDR1 SGHVS, CDR2 FQNEAQ. CDR3 length: 15 residues. V lost 1 base and J 3 bases, leaving 9 bases between the germline ends. Clones were sequenced by immunoSEQ multiplex PCR, and TCRdb holds only the in-frame ones, with some missing. The data hold approximately 150,000 clones, with approximately 90% observed a single time. Sample: peripheral blood, taken on day 0 of AZD1222 vaccination. V gene TRBV7-8 combines with J gene TRBJ1-4, with D possibly matching TRBD1 (6 bases). The sequence was collected from an adult in good health. The CDR3 region has the DNA TGTGCCAGCAGCTTAGTCGGGGGCCCTAATGAAAAACTGTTTTTT. The encoded protein is CASSLVGGPNEKLFF.